The clone carrying this TCR beta chain was found a few times. This sample stems from a study of blood T cell repertoires in COVID-19. On the study more broadly: Both acute and convalescent COVID-19 samples were obtained from the United States, Italy and Spain. Sample material is recorded as cDNA or gDNA derived from T cells, B-cell-depleted T cells, or PBMCs.

The authors' processing: Estimation of nucleated cell counts relied on the amplification of reference gene primers. Assay used: immunoSEQ multiplex PCR; TCRdb lists only in-frame clones, some missing. The DNA gave D and trimming, while V, J and clone size come from that table. The sample has around 120,000 clones, 60% to 85% seen once; the top ten hold roughly 6%. The sequenced sample consisted of peripheral blood. This TCR came from a man aged 65-85 years with acute or convalescent COVID-19.

The CDR3 is CASSQSRVTNEKLFF. DNA of the CDR3: TGCGCCAGCAGCCAATCTCGGGTAACTAATGAAAAACTGTTTTTT. The rearrangement uses TRBV4-3 and TRBJ1-4; D is undetermined. Germline V gene data show CDR1 as LGHNA and CDR2 as YSLEER. Trimming removed 2 bases from V and 1 base from J, with 8 bases in between. CDR3 size: 15 residues.